Included here is one TCR beta chain sequence, with context. Its antigen is not known. This sample is drawn from a study of blood T cells in healthy people across ages. Study outcomes and limitations: With donor CMV status unknown, expanded clonotype changes were possibly confounded.

Alongside a J-beta primer mix, a sample-barcoded 5' primer served in a second PCR lasting about 7 to 11 cycles. Carrying 12 random nucleotides, a template-switch adaptor labeled each individual cDNA molecule. TCRdb passed the 5' RACE reads through MiXCR, listing each CDR3 protein once. The repertoire consists of approximately 1,700,000 distinct CDR3 sequences, with approximately 40% occurring once and the leading ten covering 20% to 25%. The CDR3 sequence is 13 residues long. The germline gives CDR1 SQVTM, CDR2 ANQGSEA. V lost 4 bases and J lost 6; bases outside the gene matches: 4. V usage is TRBV29-1 and J usage is TRBJ2-7, with TRBD1 identical over 12 bases. This TCR derives from a human donor in good health. Material: blood. The CDR3 protein is CSVAGTGGGEQYF. CDR3 nucleotides: TGCAGCGTTGCCGGGACAGGGGGCGGCGAGCAGTACTTC.